This T cell receptor beta chain was recovered during a study of cytotoxic CD8 clonotypes in ibrutinib-treated CLL. Here immunoSEQ multiplex PCR was the method, and the copy in TCRdb shows in-frame clones only, minus some. The sample includes about 130,000 clones, 84% seen only once; the top ten take about 3.3%. This CDR3 has 14 residues. Germline CDR1 reads SGHTA; CDR2 reads FQGTGA. With 4 bases removed from V and 0 bases from J, the gap between germline ends came to 9 bases. Specimen: PBMCs, collected after 24 months of ibrutinib treatment. The clonotype originates from a human donor with chronic lymphocytic leukemia. The J gene is TRBJ1-1, the V gene TRBV7-3; D call uncertain. CDR3 residues: CASSSGPVNTEAFF. The CDR3 nucleotides read TGTGCCAGCAGCTCCGGACCCGTGAACACTGAAGCTTTCTTT.